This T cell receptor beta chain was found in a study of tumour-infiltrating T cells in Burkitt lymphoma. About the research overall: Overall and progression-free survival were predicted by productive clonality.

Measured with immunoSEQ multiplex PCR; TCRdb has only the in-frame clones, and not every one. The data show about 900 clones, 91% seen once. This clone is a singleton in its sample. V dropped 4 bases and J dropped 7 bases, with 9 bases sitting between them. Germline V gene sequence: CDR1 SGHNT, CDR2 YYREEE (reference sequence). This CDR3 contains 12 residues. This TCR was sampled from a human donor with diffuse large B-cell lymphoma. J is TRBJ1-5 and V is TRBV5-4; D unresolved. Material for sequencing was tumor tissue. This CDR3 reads CASSSPNQPQHF. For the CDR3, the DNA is TGTGCCAGCAGCAGTCCGAACCAGCCCCAGCATTTT.